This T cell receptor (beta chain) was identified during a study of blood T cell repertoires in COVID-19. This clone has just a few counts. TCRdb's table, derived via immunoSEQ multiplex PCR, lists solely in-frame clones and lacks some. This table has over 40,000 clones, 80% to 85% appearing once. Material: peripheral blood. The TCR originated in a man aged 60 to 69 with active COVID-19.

Here the CDR3 reads CASSLHTDGEKLFF. As DNA, the CDR3 is TGTGCCAGCAGCTTGCACACAGATGGTGAAAAACTGTTTTTT. The chain combines TRBV5-4 with TRBJ1-4; the D is unclear. The CDR3 is 14 residues long. The germline CDR1 and CDR2 sequences are SGHNT and YYREEE (reference sequence). Trimming left V 1 base short and J 7 bases short, with 11 bases between. Full variable domain (missing parts from reference TRBV5-4 and TRBJ1-4): ETGVTQSPTHLIKTRGQQVTLRCSSQSGHNTVSWYQQALGQGPQFIFQYYREEENGRGNFPPRFSGLQFPNYSSELNVNALELDDSALYLCASSLHTDGEKLFFGSGTQLSVL.